Below are 32 T cell receptor beta chains sequenced from a single sample in a study of T-cell reconstitution after alpha-beta-depleted transplantation in children. Researchers prepared the TCRbeta library using unique molecular identifiers, the study reports. One entry per CDR3 protein, called by TCRdb with MiXCR from the PCR reads. Of around 450,000 distinct CDR3 sequences listed, about 11% were seen once; the top ten hold around 2%. The sequencing here drew on PBMCs, taken before TCRalphabeta/CD19-depleted stem cell transplant. All receptors come from a child aged 2 to 15 with inherited bone marrow failure, due to receive a stem cell transplant.

This clonotype was seen ten or more times. The V and J genes are TRBV5-4 and TRBJ2-1, with D unresolved. This CDR3 is 15 amino acids long. Germline CDR1 is SGHNT and CDR2 is YYREEE (reference sequence). The V end was cut by 5 bases, the J end by 4 bases, with 16 bases between. CDR3 nucleotide sequence: TGTGCCAGCAGACCAGACTGGGGTCGATACAATGAGCAGTTCTTC. This gives the protein CASRPDWGRYNEQFF.

This clonotype was seen at least ten times. This chain connects TRBV15 to TRBJ1-3; D remains ambiguous. This CDR3 contains 16 residues. CDR1 and CDR2 from the germline V gene are LNHNV and YYDKDF (reference sequence). Trimming removed 0 bases at V and 0 bases at J, with 9 bases between. CDR3 bases: TGTGCCACCAGCAGAGATCATGATGGCTCTGGAAACACCATATATTTT. This translates into CATSRDHDGSGNTIYF.

This rearrangement joins TRBV19 to TRBJ1-5; D not resolved. The V gene's germline CDR1 is LNHDA and CDR2 SQIVND (reference sequence). The CDR3 runs to 12 residues. V shed 3 bases and J shed 7 bases, with 7 bases lying between them. DNA of the CDR3: TGTGCCAGTAGTATCGGGGAACAGCCCCAGCATTTT. This codes for CASSIGEQPQHF. Variable domain in full (rest from reference TRBV19 and TRBJ1-5): DGGITQSPKYLFRKEGQNVTLSCEQNLNHDAMYWYRQDPGQGLRLIYYSQIVNDFQKGDIAEGYSVSREKKESFPLTVTSAQKNPTAFYLCASSIGEQPQHFGDGTRLSIL.

The sample holds many counts of this clonotype. V and J are TRBV7-8 and TRBJ1-4; 8 bases are a match to TRBD1. Trimming took 1 base from V and 8 from J; bases not matched to a gene: 3. In germline, CDR1 is SGHVS, CDR2 FQNEAQ. The CDR3 loop spans 14 amino acids. CDR3 protein: CASSLGTGWEKLFF. The CDR3 coding sequence is TGTGCCAGCAGCTTAGGGACAGGGTGGGAAAAACTGTTTTTT. Full variable domain (rest looked up from reference TRBV7-8 and TRBJ1-4): GAGVSQSPRYKVAKRGQDVALRCDPISGHVSLFWYQQALGQGPEFLTYFQNEAQLDKSGLPSDRFFAERPEGSVSTLKIQRTQQEDSAVYLCASSLGTGWEKLFFGSGTQLSVL.

Ten or more counts support this clonotype. The rearrangement joins TRBV12-3 or TRBV12-4 to TRBJ1-1, with TRBD1 matching over 7 bases. The V and J ends lost 6 bases and 4 bases, in that order; junction bases with no gene match: 5. This CDR3 has 13 amino acids. The DNA of the CDR3 is TGTGCCAGCAGCCCACAGGGGAGCACTGAAGCTTTCTTT. It codes for CASSPQGSTEAFF.

This clonotype has more than one count but fewer than ten. The chain carries TRBV5-6 and TRBJ2-7; 11 bases line up with TRBD2. After removal of 4 bases from V and 5 bases from J, the junction contained 11 bases not matched to a gene. The CDR3 loop spans 16 amino acids. CDR1 and CDR2 (germline): SGHDT, YYEEEE. The CDR3 DNA reads TGTGCCAGCAGCCCGACGACTTCACTAGCGGGAGACGAGCAGTACTTC. Amino acids: CASSPTTSLAGDEQYF.

This clonotype was found many times. This rearrangement joins TRBV4-3 to TRBJ2-1; 10 bases fit TRBD2. CDR1 is LGHNA, CDR2 YSLEER, per germline. V lost 0 bases to trimming and J lost 4 bases; unmatched junction nucleotides: 6. The CDR3 loop spans 17 amino acids. In DNA, the CDR3 is TGCGCCAGCAGCCAAGATTTAGCGGGAGGACCTTACAATGAGCAGTTCTTC. Translating it yields CASSQDLAGGPYNEQFF.

The table lists this clonotype with a few counts. The gene calls are TRBV11-1 and TRBJ2-7; D unclear. With 4 bases removed from V and 5 bases from J, the gap between germline ends came to 9 bases. CDR1 is SGHAT and CDR2 is FQDESV in the germline V gene (reference sequence). This CDR3 spans 12 amino acids. The DNA of the CDR3 is TGTGCCAGCAGCTCCCTGTCCCACGAGCAGTACTTC. Protein: CASSSLSHEQYF.

This clonotype came up many times. The rearrangement links TRBV4-1 to TRBJ1-3; possibly TRBD1 for D (5 bases). Germline lookup yields CDR1 MGHRA and CDR2 YSYEKL. V gave up 1 base and J gave up 8 bases, with 18 bases separating them. The CDR3 runs to 16 residues. CDR3 sequence (DNA): TGCGCCAGCAGCCAAGCTCGGCGGGGGATGCGGTACACCATATATTTT. Its protein is CASSQARRGMRYTIYF.

This clonotype was seen many times. DNA of the CDR3: TGTGCCAGCAGCTTAGATATCTCGGGTTGGGGCACAGATACGCAGTATTTT. It translates to CASSLDISGWGTDTQYF. The V and J genes are TRBV7-6 and TRBJ2-3; D uncertain. The ends were cut back, 1 base at V and 1 base at J, with 15 bases in the middle. The CDR3 covers 17 residues. Germline V gene sequence: CDR1 SGHVS, CDR2 FNYEAQ.

Ten or more counts support this clonotype. The CDR3 DNA follows: TGCGCCAGCAGCCAAGTCGGCGGGGACGAGCAGTACTTC. It codes for CASSQVGGDEQYF. The chain carries TRBV4-1 and TRBJ2-7; weak D call: TRBD2 (6 bases). Trimming removed 1 base at V and 5 bases at J, with 9 bases between. The germline gives CDR1 MGHRA, CDR2 YSYEKL. The CDR3 has 13 amino acids.

This clonotype was seen repeatedly, ten times or more. The chain has TRBV12-3 or TRBV12-4 and TRBJ2-5; 13 bases match TRBD2. The CDR3 has 15 residues. J gave up 6 bases and V 6 bases, and 7 bases lay outside the gene matches. CDR3 in amino acids: CASSTSGRASKTQYF. The CDR3 coding sequence is TGTGCCAGCAGCACTAGCGGGAGGGCCTCTAAGACCCAGTACTTC.

This clonotype was seen a few times. J is TRBJ2-5 and V is TRBV27; 7 nucleotides align to TRBD2. V was pared by 0 bases and J by 7 bases, with 5 bases of the junction left unmatched. The CDR3 length is 14 residues. Germline V gene lookup returns CDR1 MNHEY and CDR2 SMNVEV (reference sequence). This CDR3 is CASSLSGGSATQYF. The CDR3 DNA is TGTGCCAGCAGTTTATCTGGCGGGAGCGCGACCCAGTACTTC.

There are many counts of this clonotype. The CDR3 nucleotides are TGCACCAGCAGCCACGAATCACAGGGGAATTTGAATGGCTACACCTTC. Encoded protein: CTSSHESQGNLNGYTF. J is TRBJ1-2 and V is TRBV1; TRBD1 reflects the table's D call only, with no check against the DNA. TRBV1 is termed a pseudogene. The CDR3 runs to 16 residues.

The chain combines TRBV27 with TRBJ2-3; D is possibly TRBD1 (6 bases). Germline V CDR1 and CDR2: MNHEY, SMNVEV (reference sequence). This CDR3 comprises 15 residues. V dropped 0 bases and J dropped 15 bases, with 22 bases sitting between them. CDR3 bases: TGTGCCAGCAGTTTATCGGGACATGGGGCAGATACGCGCTATTTT. Residues: CASSLSGHGADTRYF.

This clonotype was detected ten times or more. This sequence joins TRBV19 and TRBJ2-1, with TRBD1 matching over 8 bases. The V segment lost 7 bases and the J segment 7 bases; nucleotides outside the gene matches: 12. CDR1 is LNHDA, CDR2 SQIVND, per germline (reference sequence). The CDR3 runs to 15 residues. This CDR3 reads CASMGVETGENEQFF. As DNA, the CDR3 is TGTGCCAGTATGGGAGTAGAGACAGGGGAAAATGAGCAGTTCTTC.

This clonotype was detected many times. In this CDR3 the conserved last residue, phenylalanine or tryptophan, is missing, so a read error is likely. The CDR3 protein is CSPLLDPSYEQYS. CDR3 nucleotides: TGCAGCCCTCTTTTAGACCCCTCCTACGAGCAGTACTCC. This rearrangement joins TRBV20-1 to TRBJ2-7, with no clear D. The V gene's germline CDR1 is DFQATT and CDR2 SNEGSKA (reference sequence). This CDR3 is built from 13 residues.

Points on this clonotype: This clone may be a read error of a much larger clone one base away. The chain carries TRBV9 and TRBJ1-2; D might be TRBD1 (5 bases). The CDR3 length is 14 residues. Germline CDR1 is SGDLS and CDR2 is YYNGEE. The CDR3, as DNA: TGTGCCAGCAGCGTAGCAGGGACTAACTATGGCTACAGCTTC. Encoded protein: CASSVAGTNYGYSF.

On this clonotype: A much larger clone lies one base from this, so it may be a read error. V gene TRBV15 combines with J gene TRBJ1-1, with TRBD1 matching over 7 bases. The germline CDR1 and CDR2 sequences are LNHNV and YYDKDF (reference sequence). The CDR3 loop spans 14 amino acids. This chain's CDR3 is CATCRGDRDTEAFF. The DNA of the CDR3 is TGTGCCACCTGCAGAGGCGACAGGGACACTGAAGCTTTCTTT. Based on the CDR3 plus reference TRBV15 and TRBJ1-1, the full variable domain is DAMVIQNPRYQVTQFGKPVTLSCSQTLNHNVMYWYQQKSSQAPKLLFHYYDKDFNNEADTPDNFQSRRPNTSFCFLDIRSPGLGDTAMYLCATCRGDRDTEAFFGQGTRLTVV.

Ten or more counts support this clonotype. The J gene is TRBJ1-4, the V gene TRBV15; 9 nucleotides align to TRBD1. Germline V gives CDR1 LNHNV, CDR2 YYDKDF (reference sequence). V lost 0 bases, J lost 8 bases, and 4 bases stayed unmatched. The CDR3 loop spans 15 amino acids. The CDR3 reads CATSREDRGYEKLFF. Written as DNA, the CDR3 is TGTGCCACCAGCAGAGAGGACAGGGGCTACGAAAAACTGTTTTTT.

The sample holds many counts of this clonotype. V gene TRBV20-1 combines with J gene TRBJ2-7, with 11 positions matching TRBD2. CDR1 is DFQATT, CDR2 SNEGSKA, per germline (reference sequence). The V gene end was trimmed by 4 bases and the J gene end by 0 bases; junction bases not matched to a gene: 8. The CDR3 is 16 amino acids. This chain's CDR3 is CSAKRPGLAVSYEQYF. DNA of the CDR3: TGCAGTGCTAAAAGGCCGGGACTAGCGGTCTCCTACGAGCAGTACTTC.

This clonotype was seen repeatedly, ten times or more. V usage is TRBV10-3 and J usage is TRBJ2-1; TRBD2 matches 10 bases. Trimming took 6 bases from V and 1 from J; bases not matched to a gene: 6. Germline lookup yields CDR1 ENHRY and CDR2 SYGVKD. The CDR3 spans 16 residues. CDR3 nucleotides: TGTGCCATCAGCGATAGACTAGCGGGTTCCTACAATGAGCAGTTCTTC. Protein sequence: CAISDRLAGSYNEQFF.

This clonotype was recorded at least ten times. This chain connects TRBV20-1 to TRBJ2-7; 10 positions agree with TRBD1. The CDR3 is 13 amino acids. Trimming at V came to 7 bases and at J to 5 bases, leaving 8 bases not matched to a gene. The germline V gene encodes CDR1 DFQATT and CDR2 SNEGSKA (reference sequence). CDR3 DNA sequence: TGCAGTGTACCGGGACAGGGGAACAACGAGCAGTACTTC. As protein: CSVPGQGNNEQYF.

This clonotype occurred many times. The V and J genes are TRBV7-9 and TRBJ2-2; D ambiguous. The CDR3 length is 11 residues. V lost 9 bases to trimming and J lost 6 bases, with 8 bases between them. Germline V gene lookup returns CDR1 SEHNR and CDR2 FQNEAQ (reference sequence). For the CDR3, the DNA is TGTGCCAGAAGAATTGCCGGGGAGCTGTTTTTT. Translating gives CARRIAGELFF.

This clonotype came up a few times. The chain carries TRBV5-1 and TRBJ1-1; a possible D gene is TRBD1 (5 bases). Looked up from germline, CDR1 is SGHRS and CDR2 is YFSETQ. There are 14 residues in the CDR3. V dropped 3 bases and J dropped 5 bases, with 14 bases sitting between them. CDR3: CASSWAGGGTEAFF. In nucleotides, the CDR3 is TGCGCCAGCAGCTGGGCCGGTGGGGGGACTGAAGCTTTCTTT.

There are many counts of this clonotype. The chain combines TRBV5-1 with TRBJ1-3; weak D call: TRBD1 (5 bases). CDR3 length: 15 amino acids. V lost 3 bases to trimming and J lost 3 bases, with 13 bases between them. Germline values: CDR1 SGHRS, CDR2 YFSETQ. The CDR3 loop reads CASSYSQGDGNTIYF. The CDR3 DNA sequence: TGCGCCAGCAGCTACTCTCAGGGAGATGGAAACACCATATATTTT.

This clonotype was recorded at least ten times. The chain has TRBV29-1 and TRBJ2-5; either TRBD1 or TRBD2 may supply D (6 bases each). The CDR3 has 16 amino acids. Trimming removed 1 base at V and 4 bases at J, with 19 bases between. CDR1 and CDR2 from the germline V gene are SQVTM and ANQGSEA. CDR3 nucleotide sequence: TGCAGCGTTGAAGGAGAAAAGGGAGGAGGGGGAGAGACCCAGTACTTC. Translating it yields CSVEGEKGGGGETQYF.

At least ten counts were recorded for this clonotype. For the CDR3, the DNA is TGTGCCAGCAGCCTAGCGGGGGGGCTAACCTACGAGCAGTACTTC. This translates into CASSLAGGLTYEQYF. This sequence joins TRBV28 and TRBJ2-7, with 12 bases matching TRBD2. CDR3 length: 15 residues. V trimming: 6 bases; J trimming: 2 bases; junction bases outside the gene matches: 5. CDR1 and CDR2 from the germline V gene are MDHEN and SYDVKM.

The V and J genes are TRBV28 and TRBJ2-1; 7 bases agree with TRBD1. This CDR3 has 16 residues. Unmatched junction bases numbered 16, after V lost 8 bases and J lost 6 bases. Germline V gives CDR1 MDHEN, CDR2 SYDVKM. The DNA of the CDR3 is TGTGCCAGCCAACCTCTCGACAGGGCCCTTCTCAATGAGCAGTTCTTC. It specifies CASQPLDRALLNEQFF.

This clonotype was picked up many times. The genes are TRBV24-1 and TRBJ2-3; possibly TRBD1 for D (5 bases). The CDR3 totals 17 residues. CDR1 is KGHDR and CDR2 is SFDVKD in the germline V gene. Trimming shortened V by 2 bases and J by 3 bases, and 17 bases separated the two germline ends. The CDR3 sequence: CATSDSPVRAVTDTQYF. In nucleotides, the CDR3 is TGTGCCACCAGTGATTCACCCGTCAGGGCGGTTACAGATACGCAGTATTTT.

This clonotype was seen repeatedly, ten times or more. The J gene is TRBJ2-6, the V gene TRBV30; D gene unclear. Trimming cost V 6 bases and J 0 bases, with 12 bases left between them. Germline CDR1 reads GTSNPN; CDR2 reads SVGIG (reference sequence). This CDR3 spans 15 amino acids. CDR3 amino acids: CACMPYNSGANVLTF. In DNA, the CDR3 is TGTGCCTGCATGCCTTACAACTCTGGGGCCAACGTCCTGACTTTC.

The gene calls are TRBV6-1 and TRBJ1-5; D is unresolved. V was shortened by 4 bases and J by 3 bases, with 7 bases between the two germline ends. Germline V gene data show CDR1 as MNHNS and CDR2 as SASEGT. CDR3 length: 13 residues. The CDR3: CASSAALNQPQHF. The CDR3 nucleotides read TGTGCCAGCAGTGCCGCTCTCAATCAGCCCCAGCATTTT.